This TCR beta chain was observed in a study of Graves' ophthalmopathy and Graves' hyperthyroidism. Whole-study results and caveats: A model built from 13 signatures distinguished ophthalmopathy from stable hyperthyroidism with 87.88% sensitivity and about 77% specificity. Thyroid clonotypes that were expanded above 0.001 frequency mostly also appeared in blood.

Amplifying from RNA transcripts, the study obtained TCR beta CDR3 regions. HTBI primers were employed in first-round RT-PCR, then a second-round multiplex PCR followed. TCRdb re-derived calls from the multiplex PCR reads in MiXCR, one entry per CDR3 protein. Of over a million distinct CDR3 sequences in the sample, about two fifths were seen once. Germline values: CDR1 LGHNT, CDR2 FRNRAP. V lost 7 bases, J lost 6 bases, and 3 bases lay in between. The CDR3 covers 10 residues. About this clonotype itself: Its antigen is unknown.

This chain joins TRBV12-5 and TRBJ2-2; D is uncertain. The source material was peripheral blood or thyroid tissue (not recorded which). This TCR came from an adult man with Graves' hyperthyroidism. The CDR3 region is CASAPGELFF. The CDR3 nucleotides are TGTGCTAGTGCCCCCGGGGAGCTGTTTTTT.